This T cell receptor beta chain was observed in a study of T-cell reconstitution after alpha-beta-depleted transplantation in children. This clonotype was seen more than once but under ten times. This CDR3 spans 14 amino acids. CDR1 and CDR2 from the germline V gene are DFQATT and SNEGSKA (reference sequence). The V segment lost 1 base and the J segment 2 bases; nucleotides outside the gene matches: 3. Construction of the TCRbeta library involved unique molecular identifiers. TCRdb processed the PCR reads anew with MiXCR; each CDR3 protein has one entry. The table has 150,000 to 200,000 distinct CDR3 sequences, less than 15% seen once.

The TCR sequence derives from a human donor who donated a stem cell graft to a child with acute lymphoblastic leukemia. V gene TRBV20-1 combines with J gene TRBJ2-7; 9 bases are shared with TRBD2. The sequences come from PBMCs from the stem cell graft donor, collected from the stem cell graft. For the CDR3, the DNA is TGCAGTGCTAGAGCCCGACTAGCGGCCTACGAGCAGTACTTC. Protein product: CSARARLAAYEQYF.